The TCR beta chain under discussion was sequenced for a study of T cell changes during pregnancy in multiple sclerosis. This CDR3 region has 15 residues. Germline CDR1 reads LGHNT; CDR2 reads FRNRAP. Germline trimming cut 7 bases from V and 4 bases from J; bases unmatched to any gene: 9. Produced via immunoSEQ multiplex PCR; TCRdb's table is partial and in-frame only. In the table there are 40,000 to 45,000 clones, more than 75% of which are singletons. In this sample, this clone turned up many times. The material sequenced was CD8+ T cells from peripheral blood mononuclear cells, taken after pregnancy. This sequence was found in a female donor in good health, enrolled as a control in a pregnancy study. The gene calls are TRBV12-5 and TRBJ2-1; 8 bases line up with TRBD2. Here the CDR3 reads CASAGSGGIYNEQFF. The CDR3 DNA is TGTGCTAGTGCCGGGTCGGGGGGGATTTACAATGAGCAGTTCTTC.